This T cell receptor (beta chain) comes out of a study of beta chain features in type 1 diabetes. At the level of the study: When patients were set against healthy donors, age, gender and cell yields were similar.

Reverse transcribing all isolated RNA meant expressed TCRB transcripts were sequenced. TCRdb's table, derived via immunoSEQ multiplex PCR, lists solely in-frame clones and lacks some. Of about 270,000 clones in the sample, roughly 13% were seen once. V lost 4 bases and J 6 bases, leaving 16 bases between the germline ends. CDR3 length equals 15 residues. Looked up from germline, CDR1 is SGHRS and CDR2 is YFSETQ. Study-wide results and limits: Reads derived from cDNA could over-represent cells showing high TCR expression.

The table lists this clone with a few counts. No antigen is known for it. The sequence came from a woman between 40 and 50 years old in good health. Source material: naive CD4+ T cells from blood. This chain connects TRBV5-1 to TRBJ1-4; D unclear. The chain's CDR3 is CASSPTQNRHEKLFF. The CDR3 DNA reads as TGCGCCAGCAGCCCGACACAGAATCGGCATGAAAAACTGTTTTTT.